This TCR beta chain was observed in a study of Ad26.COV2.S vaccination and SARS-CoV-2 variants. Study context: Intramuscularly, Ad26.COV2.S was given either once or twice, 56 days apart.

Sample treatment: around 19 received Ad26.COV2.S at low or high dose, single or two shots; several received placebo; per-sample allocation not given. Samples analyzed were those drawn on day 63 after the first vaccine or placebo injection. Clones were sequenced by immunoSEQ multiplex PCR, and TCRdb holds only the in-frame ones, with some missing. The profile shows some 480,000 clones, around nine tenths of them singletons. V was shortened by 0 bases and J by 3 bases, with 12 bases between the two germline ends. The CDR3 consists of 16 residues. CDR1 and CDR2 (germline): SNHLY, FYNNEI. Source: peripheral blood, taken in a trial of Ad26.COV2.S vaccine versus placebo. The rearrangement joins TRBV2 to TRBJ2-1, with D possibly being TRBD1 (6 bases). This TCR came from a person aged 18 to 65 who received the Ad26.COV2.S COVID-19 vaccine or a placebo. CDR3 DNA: TGTGCCAGCAGTGAAGCGCTTTCGGGACACTACAATGAGCAGTTCTTC. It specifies CASSEALSGHYNEQFF. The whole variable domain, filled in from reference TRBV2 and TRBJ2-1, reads EPEVTQTPSHQVTQMGQEVILRCVPISNHLYFYWYRQILGQKVEFLVSFYNNEISEKSEIFDDQFSVERPDGSNFTLKIRSTKLEDSAMYFCASSEALSGHYNEQFFGPGTRLTVL.